Following are 10 T cell receptor beta chains from one sample sequenced in a study of shared clonotypes between healthy human individuals. Assay used: immunoSEQ multiplex PCR; TCRdb lists only in-frame clones, some missing. The table records 780,000 or so clones, around 77% of them present only once. The sequencing sample was made of memory CD4+ T cells sorted from blood. Subset specified: CD45RA-negative fraction. The receptors shown here come from a young woman in good health.

V and J are TRBV6-5 and TRBJ2-1; 14 nucleotides align to TRBD2. The CDR3 sequence is 15 residues long. CDR1 MNHEY and CDR2 SVGAGI come from the germline V gene. Unmatched junction bases numbered 6, after V lost 7 bases and J lost 7 bases. The CDR3 DNA sequence: TGTGCCAGCACCCTGACTAGCGGGAGGGTTAATGAGCAGTTCTTC. As protein: CASTLTSGRVNEQFF.

As for this clone: Other DNA sequences in this sample translate to the same CDR3. The CDR3, as DNA: TGTGCCAGCAGCTTGGGAGGGAGCTCCTACAATGAGCAGTTCTTC. The encoded protein is CASSLGGSSYNEQFF. The chain is built from TRBV5-4 and TRBJ2-1; a weak D match, TRBD2 (5 bases). Germline V CDR1 and CDR2: SGHNT, YYREEE (reference sequence). The CDR3 runs 15 residues. The V gene lost 0 bases and the J gene lost 0 bases, with 7 bases spanning the gap.

This chain joins TRBV29-1 and TRBJ2-1; unclear D gene. Trimming pared 4 bases from V and 7 bases from J, leaving 17 bases between. Germline V gene sequence: CDR1 SQVTM, CDR2 ANQGSEA. This CDR3 contains 14 residues. The CDR3 nucleotides read TGCAGCGTTGTAACACCGCTGGCGTTGAATGAGCAGTTCTTC. This codes for CSVVTPLALNEQFF.

The chain is built from TRBV11-2 and TRBJ2-3; TRBD2 matches at 7 bases. V shed 2 bases, J shed 4 bases, and the junction held 6 bases outside the gene matches. The CDR3 extends over 15 amino acids. Per germline, CDR1 SGHAT and CDR2 FQNNGV. CDR3 nucleotide sequence: TGTGCCAGCAGCTTAAGCTGGGGGGGTGCAGATACGCAGTATTTT. Its translation is CASSLSWGGADTQYF.

The CDR3 bases are TGTGCCAGCAGCGCAGGACCAGGGGAGAGGAAAGAGCAGTACTTC. Amino acids: CASSAGPGERKEQYF. The rearrangement joins TRBV7-8 to TRBJ2-7, with D possibly matching TRBD1 (6 bases). Looked up from germline, CDR1 is SGHVS and CDR2 is FQNEAQ. Trimming pared 5 bases from V and 7 bases from J, leaving 21 bases between. The CDR3 spans 15 residues.

The CDR3 bases are TGTGCCAGCAGTGTCAGCCTTTATAAGGACAAGGACTCCTACGAGCAGTACTTC. It is translated as CASSVSLYKDKDSYEQYF. The chain carries TRBV27 and TRBJ2-7; weak D call: TRBD1 (5 bases). In germline, CDR1 is MNHEY, CDR2 SMNVEV (reference sequence). V was cut by 5 bases and J by 0 bases, with 23 bases left in between. The CDR3 contains 18 residues.

This sequence joins TRBV28 and TRBJ2-3; 9 bases match TRBD1. Germline CDR1 reads MDHEN; CDR2 reads SYDVKM. The trim removed 6 bases at V and 3 bases at J, leaving 7 bases unmatched. The CDR3 is 15 amino acids. CDR3 sequence: CASSPAGTGTDTQYF. CDR3 sequence (DNA): TGTGCCAGCAGCCCCGCGGGGACAGGGACAGATACGCAGTATTTT.

This chain links TRBV29-1 with TRBJ2-7, with D possibly being TRBD2 (7 bases). V lost 4 bases and J 5 bases, leaving 24 bases between the germline ends. The CDR3 is 16 amino acids. CDR1 and CDR2 from the germline V gene are SQVTM and ANQGSEA. CDR3 sequence reads: CSVVKTAGAYRDEQYF. Here the CDR3 DNA reads TGCAGCGTTGTGAAGACGGCGGGGGCCTATAGGGACGAGCAGTACTTC.

CDR3 region: CASSQRWGGREPQHF. In DNA, the CDR3 is TGTGCCAGCTCACAAAGGTGGGGGGGCCGAGAGCCCCAGCATTTT. V is TRBV18 and J is TRBJ1-5, with D possibly matching TRBD1 (6 bases). Germline lookup yields CDR1 KGHSH and CDR2 LQKENI. The CDR3 runs 15 residues. V dropped 4 bases and J dropped 8 bases, with 18 bases sitting between them.

The chain links TRBV6-6 to TRBJ2-1; the D gene could be TRBD1 or TRBD2 (5 bases each). From germline, CDR1 is MNHNY and CDR2 SVGAGI (reference sequence). The CDR3 has 15 residues. V was pared by 3 bases and J by 5 bases, with 14 bases between. The CDR3 DNA sequence: TGTGCCAGCAGTTATTGGGAGAGGGGTGACAATGAGCAGTTCTTC. As protein: CASSYWERGDNEQFF.